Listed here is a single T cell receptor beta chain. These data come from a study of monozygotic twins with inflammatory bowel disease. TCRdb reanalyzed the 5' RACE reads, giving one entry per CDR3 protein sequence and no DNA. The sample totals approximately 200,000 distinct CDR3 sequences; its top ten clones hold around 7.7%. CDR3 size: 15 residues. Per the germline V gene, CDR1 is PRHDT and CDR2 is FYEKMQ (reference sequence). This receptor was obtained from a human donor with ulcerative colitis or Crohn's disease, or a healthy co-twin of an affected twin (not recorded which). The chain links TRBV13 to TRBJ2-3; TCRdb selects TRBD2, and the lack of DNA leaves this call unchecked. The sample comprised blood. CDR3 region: CASSSAGASTDTQYF.